The entry below gives a single T cell receptor beta chain sequence along with its context. Its antigen remains unknown. The CDR3 totals 15 residues. V gave up 6 bases and J gave up 3 bases, with 18 bases separating them. Germline-derived CDR1 and CDR2 are DFQATT and SNEGSKA (reference sequence). Individuals who donated were healthy Caucasians from Russia aged about 6 to 90. These data come from a study of blood T cells in healthy people across ages. Together with a sample-barcoded 5' primer, a J-beta primer mix was included in a second PCR lasting roughly 6 to 12 cycles. No fewer than 2.5 million CDR3-containing paired-end reads came from each sample. One entry per CDR3 protein, called by TCRdb with MiXCR from the 5' RACE reads. This sample has hundreds of thousands of distinct CDR3 sequences, with 45% to 60% found just once. Study observations and caveats: Higher diversity, along with more naive CD4+ cells, distinguished long-lived donors from aged donors.

The receptor was isolated from a woman of 80 years or more in good health. The chain is built from TRBV20-1 and TRBJ2-1; a possible D gene is TRBD1 (5 bases). The sample consisted of blood. As DNA, the CDR3 is TGCAGTGCCTCTAACCGACAGTGGAACTACAATGAGCAGTTCTTC. Its protein is CSASNRQWNYNEQFF.